The present T cell receptor (beta chain) was sequenced within a study of T cell repertoires in cytomegalovirus infection. Study overall: Researchers turned to recently identified HLA-C-restricted CMV epitopes as well as well-studied HLA-B-restricted ones. Based on public TCR beta signatures, there were indications of CMV infection and of a matching HLA type. Study observations and caveats: Cumulative frequency (of public TCR beta family members) identified carriers of CMV plus the relevant HLA. Across the ex vivo response, the dominant clonotypes were HLA-C-restricted CMV-specific TCR beta clonotypes.

V lost 7 bases to trimming and J lost 6 bases, with 13 bases between them. The CDR3 is 13 residues long. TCRdb recomputed calls from the reads with MiXCR, one row per CDR3 protein. The sample has roughly 990,000 distinct CDR3 sequences; approximately 31% are singletons. As concerns this clonotype: Its antigen is as yet unknown.

The chain links TRBV12-3 or TRBV12-4 to TRBJ2-1; D is perhaps TRBD1 or TRBD2 (6 bases each). The specimen was cultured CD8+ T cells from PBMCs, collected from culture after CMV antigen stimulation. This sequence originates from a human donor in good health (CMV status not recorded). Some clones in this sample may be carry-over from other donors' samples. For the CDR3, the DNA is TGTGCCAGCACCGGGGGCTTGATCAATGAGCAGTTCTTC. It yields the protein CASTGGLINEQFF.